This T cell receptor (beta chain) derives from a study of shared clonotypes between healthy human individuals. The input for sorted-subset replicate PCRs was approximately 190 ng DNA, 25,000 to 30,000 T cell genomes. TCRdb's table, derived via immunoSEQ multiplex PCR, lists solely in-frame clones and lacks some. Of around 1.1 million clones listed, approximately 80% are singletons. Regarding this clone: What it binds is unknown.

The V and J ends lost 2 bases and 0 bases respectively, with 8 bases between them. The CDR3 is 14 amino acids. Germline CDR1 and CDR2: SGHRS and YFSETQ. Regarding the study as a whole: Naive subsets typically showed greater estimated richness than memory subsets. Researchers sampled blood only, noting tissue repertoires likely differ.

This rearrangement joins TRBV5-1 to TRBJ1-1, with D unclear. This sequence originates from a man aged 18 to 30 in good health. Some clones in this sample may be carry-over from other donors' samples. Sequenced material: memory CD4+ T cells from PBMCs. Stated subset: CD45RA-negative fraction. CDR3 residues: CASSFDIMNTEAFF. The CDR3 DNA reads as TGCGCCAGCAGCTTTGACATCATGAACACTGAAGCTTTCTTT.